Sequencing of this T cell receptor (beta chain) was carried out in a study of blood T cell repertoires in COVID-19. At the level of the study: The United States, Italy and Spain provided the acute and convalescent COVID-19 samples. PBMCs, B-cell-depleted T cells, or T cells provided the cDNA or gDNA that made up the material.

The authors' processing: Using reference gene primer amplification, nucleated cell counts were estimated. Profiled with immunoSEQ multiplex PCR; TCRdb holds only in-frame clones, not every one. The DNA gave D and trimming, while V, J and clone size come from that table. This sample has approximately 68,000 clones; approximately 90% occur once, and the top ten carry about 2.7%. The table lists this clone with a count of one. Sequencing was performed on peripheral blood. The origin of this receptor is a man aged 65 to 79 with active or convalescent COVID-19.

This CDR3 reads CASGKMSGGHNEQFF. CDR3 nucleotides: TGTGCCAGTGGTAAAATGTCGGGAGGGCACAATGAGCAGTTCTTC. The chain carries TRBV19 and TRBJ2-1; 8 bases line up with TRBD2. Losses at the gene ends were 8 bases for V and 5 bases for J; bases not matched to a gene: 11. The CDR3 is made up of 15 amino acids. Germline assignment: CDR1 LNHDA and CDR2 SQIVND (reference sequence).